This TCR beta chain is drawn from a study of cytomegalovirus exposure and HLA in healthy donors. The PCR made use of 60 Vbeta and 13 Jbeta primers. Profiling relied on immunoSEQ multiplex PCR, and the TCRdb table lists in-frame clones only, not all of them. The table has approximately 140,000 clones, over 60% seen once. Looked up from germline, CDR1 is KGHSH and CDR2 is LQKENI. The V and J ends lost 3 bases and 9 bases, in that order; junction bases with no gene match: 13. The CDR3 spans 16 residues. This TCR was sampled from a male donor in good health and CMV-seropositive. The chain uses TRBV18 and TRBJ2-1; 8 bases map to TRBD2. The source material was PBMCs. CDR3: CASSPGSSGSVGEQFF. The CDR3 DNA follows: TGTGCCAGCTCACCCGGCTCGAGCGGGAGTGTAGGTGAGCAGTTCTTC.